What follows are 21 T cell receptor beta chains derived from one specimen sequenced in a study of blood T cell repertoires in COVID-19. The assay was immunoSEQ multiplex PCR, and TCRdb's table has in-frame clones only and misses some. The sample includes approximately 250,000 clones, roughly 84% of them seen just once. What was sequenced was peripheral blood. The origin of the receptors is a woman aged 45-60 years with acute or convalescent COVID-19.

This clone has a handful of counts. The CDR3, as DNA: TGTGCCAGCAGCGTAGCGGCGGTCTCCTACGAGCAGTACTTC. Protein product: CASSVAAVSYEQYF. V is TRBV9 and J is TRBJ2-7; D call uncertain. The germline CDR1 and CDR2 sequences are SGDLS and YYNGEE. Trimming stripped 0 bases from V and 0 bases from J, with 7 bases between. The CDR3 consists of 14 residues.

This clone was picked up one time. The V and J genes are TRBV19 and TRBJ2-3, with 9 bases matching TRBD1. V lost 4 bases to trimming and J lost 4 bases; unmatched junction nucleotides: 3. CDR3 length equals 14 residues. Germline loops: CDR1 LNHDA, CDR2 SQIVND (reference sequence). CDR3 region: CASSRGTGSDTQYF. Here the CDR3 DNA reads TGTGCCAGTAGTAGGGGGACAGGGTCAGATACGCAGTATTTT.

This clone was seen only once. The chain is built from TRBV7-9 and TRBJ1-3, with TRBD1 as a possible D gene (5 bases). Deletions cut 6 bases from V and 0 bases from J, with 12 bases between. The CDR3 spans 15 residues. Looked up from germline, CDR1 is SEHNR and CDR2 is FQNEAQ (reference sequence). CDR3 DNA sequence: TGTGCCAGCAGAGCAGCGACAGACTCTGGAAACACCATATATTTT. This gives the protein CASRAATDSGNTIYF.

This rearrangement joins TRBV14 to TRBJ2-3; TRBD1 matches 12 bases. The CDR3 totals 16 residues. The germline CDR1 and CDR2 sequences are SGHDN and FVKESK. Trimming at V came to 3 bases and at J to 2 bases, leaving 3 bases not matched to a gene. The CDR3 DNA reads as TGTGCCAGCAGCCAGAGGGGACAGGGGGCCACAGATACGCAGTATTTT. This codes for CASSQRGQGATDTQYF.

The chain employs TRBV19 and TRBJ1-5; D might be TRBD1 (6 bases). Germline-derived CDR1 and CDR2 are LNHDA and SQIVND (reference sequence). The ends were cut back, 6 bases at V and 0 bases at J, with 12 bases in the middle. The CDR3 loop spans 15 amino acids. CDR3 amino acids: CASRLTGNSNQPQHF. The CDR3 DNA reads as TGTGCCAGTAGGCTGACAGGTAATAGCAATCAGCCCCAGCATTTT.

CDR3 coding DNA: TGTGCCAGCTCACCAACCGGGACTAGCGGGAGTCAGTACTTC. Translating it yields CASSPTGTSGSQYF. This rearrangement joins TRBV18 to TRBJ2-4, with 14 bases matching TRBD2. The germline CDR1 and CDR2 sequences are KGHSH and LQKENI. The V and J ends lost 2 bases and 12 bases, in that order; junction bases with no gene match: 3. The CDR3 is 14 amino acids.

The chain recombines TRBV28 with TRBJ1-4; D not certain. The CDR3 covers 14 residues. The germline CDR1 and CDR2 sequences are MDHEN and SYDVKM. V was pared by 3 bases and J by 7 bases, with 12 bases between. The CDR3 coding sequence is TGTGCCAGCAGTTTCGTGGCAGCGAGTGAAAAACTGTTTTTT. Protein product: CASSFVAASEKLFF.

This clone has a single count. The J gene is TRBJ2-1, the V gene TRBV25-1, with 9 positions matching TRBD1. CDR1 and CDR2 (germline): MGHDK, SYGVNS. V lost 8 bases to trimming and J lost 8 bases; unmatched junction nucleotides: 7. This CDR3 region has 13 residues. The DNA for the CDR3 is TGTGCCAGCGGGGGACAGGGTATCCATGAGCAGTTCTTC. This codes for CASGGQGIHEQFF.

The rearrangement uses TRBV27 and TRBJ1-5; maybe TRBD1 (5 bases). Germline CDR1 and CDR2: MNHEY and SMNVEV (reference sequence). V was pared by 6 bases and J by 0 bases, with 12 bases between. The CDR3 length is 15 residues. CDR3 sequence: CASSDSRSSNQPQHF. The CDR3 region has the DNA TGTGCCAGCAGCGACAGCCGATCTAGCAATCAGCCCCAGCATTTT.

CDR3 nucleotide sequence: TGTGCCAGCAGCCAAGTCCAGCGGGGGGGCCTCGATGAGCAGTTCTTC. Amino acids: CASSQVQRGGLDEQFF. The chain has TRBV3-1 (or the pseudogene TRBV3-2) and TRBJ2-1, with 10 positions matching TRBD2. CDR1 is LGHDT, CDR2 YNNKEL, per germline (reference sequence). Unmatched junction bases numbered 8, after V lost 1 base and J lost 8 bases. CDR3 length equals 16 residues.

The chain uses TRBV21-1 and TRBJ1-4; the D segment call TRBD1 is taken from the table without a DNA check. TRBV21-1 is classified as a pseudogene. The CDR3 extends over 16 amino acids. CDR3 residues: CASSRGSGQHNEKLFF. For the CDR3, the DNA is TGTGCCAGCAGCAGAGGGTCGGGACAGCATAATGAAAAACTGTTTTTT.

V is TRBV4-1 and J is TRBJ2-3; 10 bases map to TRBD2. Germline V CDR1 and CDR2: MGHRA, YSYEKL. The trim removed 2 bases at V and 5 bases at J, leaving 10 bases unmatched. The CDR3 consists of 17 residues. The CDR3 sequence is CASSQTPLAGDRDTQYF. The CDR3 nucleotides are TGCGCCAGCAGCCAAACTCCCCTAGCGGGAGATCGAGATACGCAGTATTTT.

V is TRBV6-2 or TRBV6-3 and J is TRBJ1-1, with 7 bases aligning to TRBD1. CDR1 and CDR2 from the germline V gene are MNHEY and SVGEGT. This CDR3 spans 16 amino acids. With V trimmed by 2 bases and J by 0 bases, 6 bases remained unmatched. DNA for the CDR3: TGTGCCAGCAGTTACCCCCAGGGGGACATGAACACTGAAGCTTTCTTT. It encodes CASSYPQGDMNTEAFF.

This chain uses TRBV27 with TRBJ2-1; 9 positions match TRBD2. Trimming took 7 bases from V and 2 from J; bases not matched to a gene: 3. Germline-derived CDR1 and CDR2 are MNHEY and SMNVEV (reference sequence). There are 14 residues in the CDR3. In nucleotides, the CDR3 is TGTGCCAGCATGCGGGAGGGGACCTACAATGAGCAGTTCTTC. Protein: CASMREGTYNEQFF.

The chain is built from TRBV28 and TRBJ2-1, with D maybe TRBD1 (6 bases). The CDR3 contains 14 residues. V lost 2 bases and J 3 bases, leaving 8 bases between the germline ends. Per the germline V gene, CDR1 is MDHEN and CDR2 is SYDVKM. The CDR3 DNA reads TGTGCCAGCAGTTTAACAGGGCTCTACAATGAGCAGTTCTTC. This gives the protein CASSLTGLYNEQFF.

The CDR3 region is CASSSLGTSGTGELFF. For the CDR3, the DNA is TGTGCCAGCAGTTCCCTTGGGACTAGCGGCACCGGGGAGCTGTTTTTT. V and J are TRBV6-5 and TRBJ2-2; 11 bases line up with TRBD2. V dropped 4 bases and J dropped 4; count of bases not matched to a gene: 5. Looked up from germline, CDR1 is MNHEY and CDR2 is SVGAGI. The CDR3 length is 16 residues.

This clone has at least ten counts. The gene calls are TRBV6-2 or TRBV6-3 and TRBJ2-7; D may be TRBD1 (6 bases). This CDR3 spans 14 amino acids. The V end was cut by 7 bases, the J end by 3 bases, with 16 bases between. CDR1 MNHEY and CDR2 SVGEGT come from the germline V gene. Written as DNA, the CDR3 is TGTGCCAGCACCCCGTGGGGGCGCGACTACGAGCAGTACTTC. It yields the protein CASTPWGRDYEQYF.

V gene TRBV20-1 combines with J gene TRBJ1-2, with 8 bases that match TRBD1. Germline V gene sequence: CDR1 DFQATT, CDR2 SNEGSKA (reference sequence). The CDR3 has 13 residues. V lost 3 bases to trimming and J lost 6 bases; unmatched junction nucleotides: 6. CDR3 coding DNA: TGCAGTGCTAGTGGACAGGGTTTGAATGGCTACACCTTC. This encodes CSASGQGLNGYTF.

The chain links TRBV2 to TRBJ1-1; no firm D call. Trimming cost V 7 bases and J 10 bases, with 13 bases left between them. CDR1 is SNHLY and CDR2 is FYNNEI in the germline V gene. The CDR3 consists of 11 residues. In nucleotides, the CDR3 is TGTGCCAGCAAAGAGATCCAGGCAGCTTTCTTT. Amino acids: CASKEIQAAFF.

This clone was detected a few times. The J gene is TRBJ1-5, the V gene TRBV28; a possible D gene is TRBD1 (6 bases). V was shortened by 5 bases and J by 6 bases, with 23 bases between the two germline ends. CDR3 length: 17 amino acids. Germline lookup yields CDR1 MDHEN and CDR2 SYDVKM. This chain's CDR3 is CASSGRQVTGYGQPQHF. The CDR3, as DNA: TGTGCCAGCAGTGGACGACAGGTAACGGGGTACGGTCAGCCCCAGCATTTT.

Here the CDR3 reads CASSLVQINQPQHF. CDR3 sequence (DNA): TGTGCCAGCAGCTTAGTCCAGATTAATCAGCCCCAGCATTTT. The chain uses TRBV7-6 and TRBJ1-5; no clear D gene. V lost 1 base, J lost 4 bases, and 8 bases lay in between. The CDR3 has 14 amino acids. The germline CDR1 and CDR2 sequences are SGHVS and FNYEAQ. The full variable domain, rest sourced from reference TRBV7-6 and TRBJ1-5, is GAGVSQSPRYKVTKRGQDVALRCDPISGHVSLYWYRQALGQGPEFLTYFNYEAQQDKSGLPNDRFSAERPEGSISTLTIQRTEQRDSAMYRCASSLVQINQPQHFGDGTRLSIL.